This is a list of T cell receptor beta chains from one sample in a study of T cell repertoires in cytomegalovirus infection. MiXCR was run by TCRdb on the reads, yielding one entry per CDR3 protein. Seen here are around 430,000 distinct CDR3 sequences, more than 40% observed once, and the top ten hold about 39%. These TCRs' antigens remain unknown. This material consisted of cultured PBMCs, taken from culture after CMV antigen stimulation. The source is a human donor in good health (CMV status not recorded). Some clones in this sample may be carry-over from other donors' samples. Both conserved end residues are trimmed from each CDR3.

>TRBJ1-5|TRBV19
ASSPTGSSNQPQH
>TRBJ1-1|TRBV11-3
ASSLEMGAEAF
>TRBJ2-7|TRBV27
ASSLTPTSEQY
>TRBJ2-7|TRBV7-2
ASSFKGTLEQY
>TRBJ2-1|TRBV7-2
ASSLAGSPNNEQF
>TRBJ2-2|TRBV4-3
ASSRGAGGGNTGELF
>TRBJ2-7|TRBV7-7
ASSLRAGEAYEQY
>TRBJ1-2|TRBV7-3
ASSLVGDYGYT
>TRBJ1-1|TRBV7-9
ASSLRDREAF
>TRBJ2-1|TRBV5-6
ASSLIAGGRVNEQF
>TRBJ2-3|TRBV5-1
ASSLGAQGNTQY
>TRBJ2-3|TRBV12-3/TRBV12-4
ASSPPELADTQY
>TRBJ2-7|TRBV7-2
ASSLATAEQY
>TRBJ1-2|TRBV7-9
ASSLAGRENYGYT
>TRBJ1-6|TRBV2
ASIRGLYNSPLH
>TRBJ2-5|TRBV7-8
ASSSPETQY
>TRBJ1-5|TRBV7-2
ASSPIAWVEAGPQH
>TRBJ2-1|TRBV20-1
SALGTSAGAYNEQF
>TRBJ2-7|TRBV6-2/TRBV6-3
ASRRFQLEQY
>TRBJ2-2|TRBV6-2/TRBV6-3
ASRRRVGLNTGELF
>TRBJ1-1|TRBV7-9
ASSASTGIAEAF
>TRBJ2-5|TRBV7-9
ASSPRGSTEETQY
>TRBJ1-2|TRBV6-6
ASSYGQQYGYT
>TRBJ2-3|TRBV5-1
ASSLGGFDTQY
>TRBJ2-3|TRBV7-2
ASSLITGGEDTDTQY
>TRBJ2-3|TRBV5-5
ASSLASGHSTDTQY
>TRBJ2-7|TRBV7-6
ASSLVDGQGSYEQY
>TRBJ1-2|TRBV6-6
ASSGTGGDYGYT
>TRBJ1-1|TRBV19
ASSPGRSSMNTEAF
>TRBJ2-5|TRBV4-1
ASSQGGRVGRLQETQY
>TRBJ2-5|TRBV11-2
ASIPGRGSQETQY
>TRBJ2-3|TRBV19
ASSFLGGADTQY
>TRBJ1-3|TRBV6-1
ASSSDRVSLGNTIY
>TRBJ1-4|TRBV7-2
ASSPFPQGANEKLF
>TRBJ1-6|TRBV12-3/TRBV12-4
ASGGDQGTVSPLH
>TRBJ2-1|TRBV7-8
ASSLYFGREGNEQF
>TRBJ1-1|TRBV7-2
ASSLAMRTEAF
>TRBJ1-5|TRBV3-1
ASSQARINQPQH
>TRBJ2-5|TRBV7-9
ASSRLEAGPRGTQY
>TRBJ1-4|TRBV7-2
ASSVQTGDLNEKLF
>TRBJ1-5|TRBV7-2
ASSFSQGNLQPQH
>TRBJ2-2|TRBV27
ASSPRTGLGPGELF
>TRBJ2-1|TRBV6-6
ASTYQSFSGSVKGYNEQF
>TRBJ2-5|TRBV27
ASSLRGRDEETQY
>TRBJ1-1|TRBV5-4
ASSPTGVNTEAF
>TRBJ2-7|TRBV7-2
ASSLRGFSYEQY
>TRBJ2-4|TRBV11-2
ASSLPTRENIQY
>TRBJ1-2|TRBV27
ASSFGSGFVGYT
>TRBJ2-1|TRBV7-9
ASSEPGQGNEQF
>TRBJ1-4|TRBV27
ASSRGGNINEKLF
>TRBJ1-2|TRBV4-1
ASSQGLGRTDYGYT
>TRBJ2-5|TRBV19
ASFPDRVKTQY
>TRBJ1-2|TRBV7-9
ASSQDRVSNYGYT
>TRBJ1-1|TRBV12-3/TRBV12-4
ASSLFQGNTEAF
>TRBJ2-1|TRBV7-2
ASSRALAGGRENEQF